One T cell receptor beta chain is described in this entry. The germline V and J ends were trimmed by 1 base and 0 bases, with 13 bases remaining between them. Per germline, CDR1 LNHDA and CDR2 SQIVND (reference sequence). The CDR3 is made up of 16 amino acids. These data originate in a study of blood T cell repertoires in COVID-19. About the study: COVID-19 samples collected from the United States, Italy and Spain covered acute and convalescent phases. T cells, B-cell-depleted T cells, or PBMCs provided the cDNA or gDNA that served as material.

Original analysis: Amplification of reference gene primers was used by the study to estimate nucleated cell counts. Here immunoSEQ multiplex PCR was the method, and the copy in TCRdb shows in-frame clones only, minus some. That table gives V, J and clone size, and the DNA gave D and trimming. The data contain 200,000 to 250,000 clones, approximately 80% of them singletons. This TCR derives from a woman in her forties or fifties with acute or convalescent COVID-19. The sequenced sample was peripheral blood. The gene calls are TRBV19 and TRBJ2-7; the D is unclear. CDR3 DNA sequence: TGTGCCAGTAGTATAGTACGGGTCTCGAGCTCCTACGAGCAGTACTTC. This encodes CASSIVRVSSSYEQYF.